The 24 T cell receptor beta chains listed next were all sequenced from one sample in a study of beta chain features in type 1 diabetes. cDNA synthesis used the whole RNA isolate, giving expressed TCRB sequences. Here immunoSEQ multiplex PCR was the method, and the copy in TCRdb shows in-frame clones only, minus some. The data show around 430,000 clones, around 30% seen once. The specimen sequenced was naive CD4+ T cells from blood. The receptors come from a man between 18 and 35 years old in good health.

The chain is built from TRBV19 and TRBJ2-5, with D tentatively TRBD2 (6 bases). Trimming cost V 3 bases and J 4 bases, with 15 bases left between them. Germline V gene lookup returns CDR1 LNHDA and CDR2 SQIVND (reference sequence). This CDR3 is 15 amino acids long. Here the CDR3 reads CASSILGSGVETQYF. CDR3 coding DNA: TGTGCCAGTAGTATCTTAGGATCGGGAGTAGAGACCCAGTACTTC.

The chain has TRBV5-4 and TRBJ2-1, with D unresolved. The CDR3 extends over 14 amino acids. V lost 2 bases to trimming and J lost 6 bases, with 12 bases between them. Germline CDR1 SGHNT, CDR2 YYREEE (reference sequence). CDR3: CASSFPNLGNEQFF. DNA for the CDR3: TGTGCCAGCAGCTTCCCTAACCTAGGCAATGAGCAGTTCTTC.

This CDR3 is CASSLSGLLNEQFF. CDR3 nucleotides: TGTGCCAGCAGCTTGTCAGGGTTGCTCAATGAGCAGTTCTTC. The chain employs TRBV7-9 and TRBJ2-1, with D perhaps matching TRBD1 (5 bases). Trimming removed 3 bases from V and 6 bases from J, with 12 bases in between. The CDR3 spans 14 residues. Germline V gene sequence: CDR1 SEHNR, CDR2 FQNEAQ (reference sequence).

The chain carries TRBV2 and TRBJ2-2, with 9 bases lining up with TRBD2. This CDR3 spans 15 amino acids. The germline V gene has CDR1 SNHLY and CDR2 FYNNEI. With V trimmed by 3 bases and J by 7 bases, 6 bases remained unmatched. Here the CDR3 reads CASSEREGLGGELFF. The DNA for the CDR3 is TGTGCCAGCAGTGAGCGGGAGGGCCTAGGCGGGGAGCTGTTTTTT.

The chain is built from TRBV29-1 and TRBJ1-4, with a weak D call TRBD1 (6 bases). V was cut by 4 bases and J by 2 bases, with 17 bases left in between. Germline CDR1 is SQVTM and CDR2 is ANQGSEA. The CDR3 has 16 residues. CDR3 sequence reads: CSVGGGPEGTNEKLFF. The CDR3, as DNA: TGCAGCGTTGGAGGGGGACCCGAGGGGACTAATGAAAAACTGTTTTTT.

The chain combines TRBV28 with TRBJ1-3; a weak D match, TRBD1 (5 bases). Germline V gene sequence: CDR1 MDHEN, CDR2 SYDVKM. This CDR3 region has 15 residues. The V and J ends lost 3 bases and 0 bases respectively, with 9 bases between them. Here the CDR3 reads CASSFVGTSGNTIYF. The DNA of the CDR3 is TGTGCCAGCAGTTTTGTCGGGACCTCTGGAAACACCATATATTTT.

This clone occurred a few times. The chain links TRBV7-9 to TRBJ2-7; D uncertain. The CDR3 has 14 amino acids. Germline V gene lookup returns CDR1 SEHNR and CDR2 FQNEAQ (reference sequence). V dropped 3 bases and J dropped 2 bases, with 11 bases sitting between them. For the CDR3, the DNA is TGTGCCAGCAGCTTCGGTGATATTACCTACGAGCAGTACTTC. Protein: CASSFGDITYEQYF.

The V call is TRBV6-1, the J call TRBJ2-1; 7 nucleotides align to TRBD1. The germline V gene has CDR1 MNHNS and CDR2 SASEGT. The CDR3 consists of 16 residues. V trimming: 4 bases; J trimming: 3 bases; junction bases outside the gene matches: 9. CDR3 loop: CASSVRQGILYNEQFF. The CDR3 DNA sequence: TGTGCCAGCAGTGTCCGACAGGGAATACTCTACAATGAGCAGTTCTTC.

The chain combines TRBV29-1 with TRBJ2-1; TRBD2 matches at 13 bases. J lost 7 bases, V lost 6 bases, and 3 bases had no gene match. This CDR3 has 13 residues. Germline V gene data show CDR1 as SQVTM and CDR2 as ANQGSEA. CDR3 sequence (DNA): TGCAGCGTAGCGGGACTAGCGGGGAATGAGCAGTTCTTC. Its protein is CSVAGLAGNEQFF.

The chain employs TRBV9 and TRBJ2-2; TRBD2 is a possible D gene (6 bases). This CDR3 is 15 amino acids long. Trimming took 0 bases from V and 4 from J, leaving 10 bases between them. Germline V gene lookup returns CDR1 SGDLS and CDR2 YYNGEE. As DNA, the CDR3 is TGTGCCAGCAGCGTAGTTAGCGGCTTCACCGGGGAGCTGTTTTTT. Translating it yields CASSVVSGFTGELFF.

This clone was detected only a few times. The chain joins TRBV30 to TRBJ1-5; 8 nucleotides match TRBD1. V was clipped by 7 bases and J by 5 bases; unmatched bases: 7. From germline, CDR1 is GTSNPN and CDR2 SVGIG (reference sequence). CDR3 size: 13 residues. The CDR3 loop reads CAYQADRDQPQHF. CDR3 DNA: TGTGCCTACCAAGCGGACAGGGATCAGCCCCAGCATTTT.

This chain connects TRBV4-1 to TRBJ2-1; 8 positions match TRBD1. Germline CDR1 MGHRA, CDR2 YSYEKL. J lost 7 bases, V lost 3 bases, and 8 bases had no gene match. The CDR3 covers 15 residues. CDR3: CASSQETTGENEQFF. The CDR3 bases are TGCGCCAGCAGCCAGGAAACGACAGGGGAGAATGAGCAGTTCTTC.

This clone was counted only a few times. The rearrangement joins TRBV10-1 to TRBJ2-5, with 7 bases identical to TRBD1. J was trimmed by 2 bases and V by 0 bases; bases with no gene match: 0. The CDR3 runs to 14 residues. CDR1 and CDR2 (germline): WNHNN, SYGVQD (reference sequence). CDR3 in amino acids: CASSESGQQETQYF. CDR3 sequence (DNA): TGCGCCAGCAGTGAGTCGGGACAGCAAGAGACCCAGTACTTC.

The chain joins TRBV4-3 to TRBJ1-1; D remains unclear. V lost 3 bases and J lost 1, with 9 bases in between. Germline V gives CDR1 LGHNA, CDR2 YSLEER. This CDR3 has 14 residues. Here the CDR3 reads CASSHQRENTEAFF. In DNA form, the CDR3 reads TGCGCCAGCAGCCACCAGAGGGAGAACACTGAAGCTTTCTTT.

The sample holds a few counts of this clone. CDR3 in amino acids: CASSLQGTRNEQYF. In nucleotides, the CDR3 is TGTGCCAGCAGCTTACAGGGGACCAGGAACGAGCAGTACTTC. V usage is TRBV7-2 and J usage is TRBJ2-7; TRBD1 is a possible D gene (6 bases). Germline CDR1 is SGHTA and CDR2 is FQGNSA. V gave up 2 bases and J gave up 5 bases, with 13 bases separating them. The length of the CDR3 is 14 residues.

This clone was seen more than once but under ten times. The genes are TRBV30 and TRBJ2-7; possible D gene TRBD1, 5 bases. Germline values: CDR1 GTSNPN, CDR2 SVGIG (reference sequence). The CDR3 runs 14 residues. The V end lost 5 bases, the J end lost 2 bases, and 16 bases lay between the germline ends. CDR3 nucleotides: TGTGCCTGGGGACCGCAACAGGCTCCCTACGAGCAGTACTTC. As protein: CAWGPQQAPYEQYF.

The chain is built from TRBV7-9 and TRBJ1-1, with D unresolved. CDR3 length: 10 residues. Between the trimmed V and J ends, which lost 2 bases and 10 bases, there was a span of 5 bases. Germline loops: CDR1 SEHNR, CDR2 FQNEAQ (reference sequence). CDR3 sequence (DNA): TGTGCCAGCAGCTTAATCTTAGCTTTCTTT. It codes for CASSLILAFF.

This clone was seen only a few times. V is TRBV7-9 and J is TRBJ2-5; D may be TRBD1 (6 bases). V gave up 5 bases and J gave up 4 bases, with 14 bases separating them. The CDR3 covers 14 residues. Germline CDR1 is SEHNR and CDR2 is FQNEAQ (reference sequence). This chain's CDR3 is CASSTTGIGETQYF. The CDR3 nucleotides are TGTGCCAGCAGCACAACAGGGATAGGAGAGACCCAGTACTTC.

The V and J genes are TRBV5-6 and TRBJ2-3; TRBD1 or TRBD2 may be the D gene (5 bases each). The germline gives CDR1 SGHDT, CDR2 YYEEEE. This CDR3 has 15 amino acids. V lost 0 bases and J lost 2, with 10 bases in between. The CDR3 sequence: CASSLEGRATDTQYF. The CDR3 DNA reads TGTGCCAGCAGCTTGGAGGGGCGGGCCACAGATACGCAGTATTTT.

The rearrangement joins TRBV29-1 to TRBJ2-1, with TRBD2 as a possible D gene (6 bases). Germline CDR1 reads SQVTM; CDR2 reads ANQGSEA. CDR3 size: 14 residues. The ends were cut back, 7 bases at V and 5 bases at J, with 18 bases in the middle. The CDR3 DNA sequence: TGCAGCGCCTCAGAACTAGCAACAAACAATGAGCAGTTCTTC. Translating gives CSASELATNNEQFF.

The chain couples TRBV29-1 to TRBJ2-5, with 7 bases matching TRBD1. Germline CDR1 and CDR2: SQVTM and ANQGSEA. CDR3 length: 14 residues. V shed 7 bases and J 0 bases; nucleotides not matched to a gene: 8. CDR3 nucleotide sequence: TGCAGCGGAGGCCCGGGGACAGACCAAGAGACCCAGTACTTC. This sequence encodes CSGGPGTDQETQYF.

The chain couples TRBV6-5 to TRBJ2-3; D is ambiguous. The CDR3 is 13 residues long. V was trimmed by 6 bases and J by 4 bases, leaving 11 bases between them. Germline V lookup: CDR1 MNHEY, CDR2 SVGAGI. The CDR3 nucleotides are TGTGCCAGCAGCCCTCGGGCAGCAGATACGCAGTATTTT. This translates into CASSPRAADTQYF.

This clone was counted between two and nine times. V usage is TRBV9 and J usage is TRBJ2-1, with TRBD2 identical over 9 bases. V shed 4 bases and J 1 base; nucleotides not matched to a gene: 6. The CDR3 runs to 16 residues. Germline CDR1 and CDR2: SGDLS and YYNGEE. CDR3 nucleotide sequence: TGTGCCAGCAGCATGACTAGCGGATTATCCTACAATGAGCAGTTCTTC. Translating gives CASSMTSGLSYNEQFF. Variable domain in full (rest from reference TRBV9 and TRBJ2-1): DSGVTQTPKHLITATGQRVTLRCSPRSGDLSVYWYQQSLDQGLQFLIQYYNGEERAKGNILERFSAQQFPDLHSELNLSSLELGDSALYFCASSMTSGLSYNEQFFGPGTRLTVL.

The chain joins TRBV2 to TRBJ2-4, with a weak D call TRBD2 (6 bases). The CDR3 totals 12 residues. V was cut by 6 bases and J by 8 bases, with 11 bases left in between. Germline CDR1 and CDR2: SNHLY and FYNNEI. Written as DNA, the CDR3 is TGTGCCAGCAGAGAGAGGGACTACATTCAGTACTTC. Translating gives CASRERDYIQYF.